Reported below is one T cell receptor (beta chain). Antigen: not known. The source of the sample is a study of T-cell memory formation after mild COVID-19. Study background: Clusters were largely donor specific. Study-level points and caveats: CD8+ contracting clones occupied EMRA, while CD4+ ones occupied mainly CM and EM.

TCRdb recomputed calls from the 5' RACE reads with MiXCR, one row per CDR3 protein. The data show about 13,000 distinct CDR3 sequences, with 15% to 20% seen just once and around 50% held by the top ten. In germline, CDR1 is SGHRS, CDR2 YFSETQ. V shed 3 bases and J 5 bases; nucleotides not matched to a gene: 5. This CDR3 comprises 14 residues. The sample taken for sequencing was PBMCs or a T cell subset sorted from them (not recorded which). The chain carries TRBV5-1 and TRBJ1-1; 9 bases are a match to TRBD1. The sequence came from a man between 18 and 29 years old who had mild COVID-19 (a few samples of this study predate the infection). Cell type and time point are not known. The CDR3 DNA reads as TGCGCCAGCAGCTCCCCCGGGACAGGGACTGAAGCTTTCTTT. Translation gives CASSSPGTGTEAFF.